This T cell receptor beta chain was captured in a study of T cells in Graves' hyperthyroidism and ophthalmopathy. Study-level findings and limits: Also found in blood were most expanded thyroid clonotypes above 0.001.

The table lists this clonotype with many counts. Antigen specificity is unknown. CDR3 length equals 13 residues. Between the trimmed V and J ends, which lost 6 bases and 4 bases, there was a span of 13 bases. Germline-derived CDR1 and CDR2 are MNHNS and SASEGT. RNA transcripts provided the source from which TCR beta CDR3 regions were amplified. The TCR CDR3 first-round RT-PCR relied on the HTBI primer set. TCRdb re-called the multiplex PCR reads with MiXCR, one entry per CDR3 protein. The repertoire consists of 250,000 to 300,000 distinct CDR3 sequences, with roughly an eighth occurring once and the leading ten covering 7.9%.

Sequenced material: blood. The TCR sequence derives from a middle-aged woman with Graves' hyperthyroidism. The J gene is TRBJ2-7, the V gene TRBV6-1, with D possibly being TRBD1 or TRBD2 (5 bases each). The DNA of the CDR3 is TGTGCCAGCAGCCGGGACCGACTATACGAGCAGTACTTC. It translates to CASSRDRLYEQYF.